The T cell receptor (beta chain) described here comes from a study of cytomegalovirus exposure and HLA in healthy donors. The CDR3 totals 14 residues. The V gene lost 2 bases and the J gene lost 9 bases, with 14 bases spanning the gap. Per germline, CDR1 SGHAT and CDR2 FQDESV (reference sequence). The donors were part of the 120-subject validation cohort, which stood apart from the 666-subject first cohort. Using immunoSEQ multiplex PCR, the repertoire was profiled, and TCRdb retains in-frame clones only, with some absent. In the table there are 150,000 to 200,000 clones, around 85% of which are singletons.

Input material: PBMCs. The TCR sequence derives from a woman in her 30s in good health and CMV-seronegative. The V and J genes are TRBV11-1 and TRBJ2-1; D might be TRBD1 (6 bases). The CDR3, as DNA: TGTGCCAGCAGCTTACGCAGGGGCATTAGTGAGCAGTTCTTC. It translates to CASSLRRGISEQFF.